This TCR beta chain was profiled in a study of T cell changes during pregnancy in multiple sclerosis. The data were produced by immunoSEQ multiplex PCR, yet TCRdb's version contains in-frame clones alone and is incomplete. The sample lists about 100,000 clones; around 92% were seen once. The origin of this receptor is a female donor with multiple sclerosis, enrolled in a pregnancy study. This specimen consisted of peripheral blood, obtained after pregnancy.

In DNA, the CDR3 is TGTGCCTGGAGTGAAGGGGGGGCCACTGAAGCTTTCTTT. Amino acids: CAWSEGGATEAFF. The chain uses TRBV30 and TRBJ1-1; a weak D match, TRBD1 (6 bases). CDR1 is GTSNPN and CDR2 is SVGIG in the germline V gene (reference sequence). The CDR3 covers 13 residues. Trimming stripped 1 base from V and 4 bases from J, with 10 bases between.